In its sample, the clone carrying this T cell receptor beta chain was seen a few times. The antigen remains unidentified. This sample is part of a study of regulatory T cells in long-lasting Graves disease. Whole-study results and caveats: The number of shared public clonotypes was higher in persistent patients (around 2,500) than new patients (roughly 970).

Investigators prepared the TCR beta libraries by applying iRepertoire HTBI primers and Arm-PCR of CDR3 regions. The authors' processing: Samples jointly harbored about 65 TRBV and about 13 TRBJ segments. Using its own MiXCR run on the multiplex PCR reads, TCRdb lists one record per CDR3 protein. These V and J calls derive from TCRdb rather than the authors' analysis. This sample has 650,000 to 700,000 distinct CDR3 sequences; 30% occur once, and the top ten carry about two fifths. CDR3 length equals 14 residues. In germline, CDR1 is LNHDA, CDR2 SQIVND (reference sequence). J gave up 4 bases and V 6 bases, and 7 bases lay outside the gene matches. As to time point: persistent/refractory GD, antithyroid drugs over 5 years with positive TRAb. Generation of the TCR library employed RNA extracted from PBMCs. The collection involved drawing approximately 9 milliliters of peripheral blood into EDTA tubes.

The sequence came from a female donor with Graves disease. The rearrangement uses TRBV19 and TRBJ2-5, with TRBD2 identical over 8 bases. Sequencing was performed on peripheral blood mononuclear cells (PBMCs), taken when the disease was refractory, from a patient treated with antithyroid drugs. CDR3 residues: CASRASGSGETQYF. The CDR3 nucleotides read TGTGCCAGTAGGGCGAGCGGGAGCGGAGAGACCCAGTACTTC. Combining the CDR3 with reference TRBV19 and TRBJ2-5 gives the whole variable domain DGGITQSPKYLFRKEGQNVTLSCEQNLNHDAMYWYRQDPGQGLRLIYYSQIVNDFQKGDIAEGYSVSREKKESFPLTVTSAQKNPTAFYLCASRASGSGETQYFGPGTRLLVL.